The text below deals with one TCR beta chain. This clonotype occurred a few times. Its cognate antigen has yet to be identified. No much larger clonotype is one base removed from it; base qualities were not supplied. From its cysteine to its phenylalanine, the CDR3 spans 12 amino acids. Only the CDR3 region is kept as DNA, spanning 36 bases read in frame from base 1. Via the germline V gene, CDR1 is SGHRS and CDR2 YFSETQ. The germline ends are 12 bases apart after V is trimmed by 7 bases and J by 5 bases. The intended sense of this specimen's treatment or condition label: allogeneic hematopoietic cell transplantation with graft depleted of TCRalphabeta T cells and CD19 B cells. The transplant recipients were children given TCRalphabeta/CD19-depleted allogeneic hematopoietic cell grafts. These data come from a study of T-cell reconstitution after alpha-beta-depleted transplantation in children (dated by TCRdb to the mid-2010s). Some background on the complete study: The study quantitatively tracked T-cell immune reconstitution after TCRalphabeta/CD19-depleted allogeneic hematopoietic cell transplantation in children using TCR repertoire profiling.

What the research found in general, with its limitations: In some patients, the high TCRbeta diversity seen at day 60 was put down to recipient T cells and intrathymic progenitors that had survived conditioning. Over subsequent months, a decline in hyperexpanded clone frequencies was noted, and after one year, T-cell counts and TCRbeta diversity were mostly ascribed to newly produced T cells. About two months after transplant, the apparently early recovery of alphabetaT-cell counts reportedly depended on just several hundred clones that had expanded rapidly and came from non-depleted graft cells.

To prepare the library, PCR was applied. This sample was sequenced with an Illumina HiSeq 2500. TCR libraries were prepared with molecular barcoding, using unique molecular identifiers to normalize TCRbeta repertoire quantification. In-frame beta chains were kept once TCRdb had trimmed the public reads at Q25 with fastp and called clones with MiXCR. CDR3 protein duplicates are merged, each entry listing the most common genes and DNA. Present in this sample are 500,000 to 750,000 distinct CDR3 sequences, roughly a quarter of which were seen just once. Less than 40% of the sample is held by the ten biggest clonotypes.

Recombination linked TRBV5-1 to TRBJ2-5, with the D call tentatively TRBD1 or TRBD2, each fitting 5 bases. The TCR sequence derives from a boy younger than two with Wiskott-Aldrich syndrome, due to receive a stem cell transplant. The sequences come from PBMCs, collected before TCRalphabeta/CD19-depleted stem cell transplant. For the CDR3, the sequence is CASGLGTETQYF. In nucleotides, the sequence is TGCGCCAGCGGACTTGGGACGGAGACCCAGTACTTC.